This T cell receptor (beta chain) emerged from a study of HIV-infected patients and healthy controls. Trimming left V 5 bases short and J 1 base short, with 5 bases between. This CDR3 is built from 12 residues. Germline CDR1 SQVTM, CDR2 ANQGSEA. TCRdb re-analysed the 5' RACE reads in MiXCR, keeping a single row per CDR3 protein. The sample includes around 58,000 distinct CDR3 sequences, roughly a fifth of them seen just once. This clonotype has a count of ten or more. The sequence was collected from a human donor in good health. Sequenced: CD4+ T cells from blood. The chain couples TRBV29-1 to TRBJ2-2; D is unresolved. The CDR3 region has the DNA TGCAGCGTTCAGCAGAACACCGGGGAGCTGTTTTTT. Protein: CSVQQNTGELFF.